The 4 T cell receptor beta chains given below trace back to one sample, sequenced in a study of blood T cells in healthy people across ages (dated by TCRdb to the mid-2010s). Library creation used 5' RACE. The sample was run on an Illumina HiSeq 2500. A second PCR of about 6 to 12 cycles was performed with a sample-barcoded 5' primer and a J-beta primer mix. The public reads were quality trimmed at Q25 with fastp and then assembled into clones with MiXCR by TCRdb, keeping productive beta chains. Every distinct CDR3 protein forms one entry, paired with its most common genes and DNA. This sample is represented by about 1.4 million distinct CDR3 sequences; around 59% of them were singletons. The top ten clonotypes cover 6.5% to 8.5% of the sample. Sequencing used blood. Receptor source: a man aged 18 to 29 in good health.

The rearrangement uses TRBV4-1 and TRBJ1-6; D perhaps matches TRBD1 (5 bases). V lost 6 bases and J 9 bases, leaving 21 bases between the germline ends. Germline V lookup: CDR1 MGHRA, CDR2 YSYEKL. The CDR3 totals 16 residues. CDR3 sequence: CASSPRQLGISSPLHF. In DNA, the CDR3 is TGCGCCAGCAGTCCTCGACAGTTGGGCATAAGTTCACCCCTCCACTTT.

The CDR3 DNA reads TGCAGTGCTAGAGTTGATAATAGGATGAAAGATGAGCAGTTCTTC. It encodes CSARVDNRMKDEQFF. The gene calls are TRBV20-1 and TRBJ2-1; no reliable D call. Germline-derived CDR1 and CDR2 are DFQATT and SNEGSKA (reference sequence). CDR3 length: 15 residues. With 1 base removed from V and 8 bases from J, the gap between germline ends came to 18 bases.

A few counts support this clonotype. The V call is TRBV4-2, the J call TRBJ1-6; D gene uncertain. Per the germline V gene, CDR1 is LGHNA and CDR2 is YNFKEQ. The V end lost 0 bases, the J end lost 10 bases, and 10 bases lay between the germline ends. CDR3 length: 14 amino acids. CDR3 in amino acids: CASSQDSRESPLHF. CDR3 nucleotides: TGTGCCAGCAGCCAAGATAGTAGAGAATCACCCCTCCACTTT.

The rearrangement links TRBV20-1 to TRBJ2-7, with D unresolved. This CDR3 is built from 14 residues. Trimming shortened V by 3 bases and J by 2 bases, and 14 bases separated the two germline ends. Germline CDR1 and CDR2: DFQATT and SNEGSKA (reference sequence). The CDR3 here is CSASYHGSTYEQYF. CDR3 DNA sequence: TGCAGTGCTAGCTACCACGGATCGACCTACGAGCAGTACTTC.